The present T cell receptor (beta chain) was sequenced within a study of CD4 T cell repertoires in COVID-19. Data came from immunoSEQ multiplex PCR; TCRdb stores just in-frame clones and leaves some out. The table records fewer than 100,000 clones, about four fifths of them present only once. Donors had recovered from mild-to-severe COVID-19. The CDR3 consists of 13 residues. Germline CDR1 is SGHRS and CDR2 is YFSETQ. V lost 7 bases, J lost 4 bases, and 7 bases stayed unmatched. This clonotype originated in a human donor who had COVID-19. The sample in question was CD4+ T cells from peripheral blood, obtained after recovery from COVID-19. The gene calls are TRBV5-1 and TRBJ1-1; the match to TRBD1 covers 7 bases. CDR3 DNA: TGCGCCAGCGGACAGGCGGCCGGCACTGAAGCTTTCTTT. It is translated as CASGQAAGTEAFF. The complete variable domain, with remaining parts taken from reference TRBV5-1 and TRBJ1-1, reads KAGVTQTPRYLIKTRGQQVTLSCSPISGHRSVSWYQQTPGQGLQFLFEYFSETQRNKGNFPGRFSGRQFSNSRSEMNVSTLELGDSALYLCASGQAAGTEAFFGQGTRLTVV.